This T cell receptor beta chain was recovered during a study of blood T cell repertoires in COVID-19. V was clipped by 5 bases and J by 2 bases; unmatched bases: 7. CDR3 size: 15 residues. Germline values: CDR1 ENHRY, CDR2 SYGVKD. Profiled with immunoSEQ multiplex PCR; TCRdb holds only in-frame clones, not every one. The sample includes under 250,000 clones, approximately 88% of them seen just once. The chain joins TRBV10-3 to TRBJ2-3; 7 bases are a match to TRBD2. Sequencing was carried out using peripheral blood. The receptor comes from a man aged 40-50 years with acute or convalescent COVID-19. The chain's CDR3 is CAISLSGEYTDTQYF. As DNA, the CDR3 is TGTGCCATCAGTCTGAGCGGGGAGTACACAGATACGCAGTATTTT.